This T cell receptor beta chain originates from a study of neoadjuvant anti-PD-1 for oral cavity cancer (dated by TCRdb to the early 2020s). With respect to the entire study: Before curative-intent surgical resection, most patients were given three to four biweekly doses of nivolumab at 3 mg/kg. Patients who did not progress were given a fourth nivolumab dose at about day 43 and had definitive surgical resection on days 50-56. Responders were defined as patients with complete response, partial response or stable disease by RECIST 1.1; non-responders were defined as patients with progression. An approximately 33% response rate was observed in the parent correlative cohort, in which about a dozen patients were included. What the study reported, not specific to this receptor: The TCR analyses had only three patients in each response group, and the authors called for validation in larger cohorts. After neoadjuvant nivolumab, T cell clonality (Gini index) in PBMCs was significantly higher in non-responders than in responders. A higher pretreatment blood Treg/Th17 ratio correlated with both higher pretreatment blood TCRbeta clonality and lower post-treatment tumor TCRbeta clonality.

For deep sequencing, each PBMC sample was run in six replicates, with libraries mostly built from about 500 ng of input genomic DNA. TCRbeta libraries were prepared with the immunoSEQ hsTCRbeta kit according to the manufacturer's instructions. An Illumina NovaSeq 6000 S4 flow cell was used to sequence the final libraries, which had first been combined to 3 nM. As for the authors' bioinformatics: The immunoSEQ Analyzer was used for raw data preprocessing and quality control. The analysis was restricted to productive rearrangements, with each unique CDR3 amino acid sequence defining a clonotype. Repertoire clonality was estimated as the Gini-Simpson index, which was calculated using the R package tcR. Student's t test was used to compare Gini indices, and Pearson correlation was used to assess associations with tumor size change. The immuneACCESS repertoire file appears here via TCRdb, limited to in-frame rearrangements. These files lack a portion of the clones; in checked studies, under half of the deficit traces to unresolved V genes, and the cause of the others is not known. V, J and clone size were drawn from that table, and D and trimming were deduced from the DNA. Counted in this sample were more than 10,000 clones; 50% to 75% of them appeared once. Clones ranked in the top ten supply 2% to 3% of the sample.

Explained via the paper, the time point label denotes: before neoadjuvant nivolumab. Patients had been newly diagnosed with stage II-IVA oral cavity squamous cell carcinoma, and no prior systemic or radiation treatment had been given to the patients. Everyone in the cohort had locally advanced, HPV-negative oral cavity squamous cell carcinoma. No culture maintenance or expansion was done, as the peripheral blood mononuclear cells went straight to analysis. The samples were drawn from a longitudinal correlative study tied to a single-arm phase II trial testing neoadjuvant nivolumab in oral cavity squamous cell carcinoma. Genomic DNA-based TCRbeta sequencing was performed on subject-matched pre- and post-treatment PBMCs and tumors from three responders and three non-responders. Peripheral blood mononuclear cells were collected before nivolumab treatment and were collected again after treatment, at the time of surgery. Genomic DNA was isolated from PBMCs using the Maxwell RSC DNA from Cells kit.

This clone was seen only a few times. The antigen it recognizes is unknown. No base qualities exist here, and no much larger clone lies one base off it. CDR1 and CDR2 were assigned from the germline V gene as SGHDT and YYEEEE. The trim is 4 bases for V and 6 bases for J, with a gap of 11 bases between the germline ends. The CDR3 has 13 amino acids, counting the end cysteine and phenylalanine. Only the CDR3 portion is preserved as DNA: 39 bases, with reading frame beginning at the first base. This sequence uses TRBV5-6 and TRBJ2-1; a confident D gene designation cannot be given. This clonotype was obtained from a person between 35 and 79 years old with oral cavity squamous cell carcinoma. Sequencing was performed on PBMCs, taken before nivolumab (anti-PD-1) treatment. The nucleotide sequence reads TGTGCCAGCAGCCCCCCGGGCATCAATGAGCAGTTCTTC. This sequence encodes CASSPPGINEQFF.